The entry below describes one T cell receptor (beta chain). Its antigen remains undetermined. Per-base qualities were not stored, and no clone one base away is much larger. TCRbeta CDR3 regions were sequenced with the immunoSEQ Assay. After extraction, genomic DNA underwent amplification by bias-controlled multiplex PCR, followed by high-throughput sequencing. The authors' pipeline ran thus. Collapsing and filtering of sequences were performed to quantify the absolute abundance of each unique TCRbeta CDR3 region. Usable DNA was measured by amplifying reference genes present in all nucleated cells, and TCRbeta template counts were normalized to that usable DNA to estimate T cell fraction. Repertoire TCRs were annotated as SARS-CoV-2-specific by exact matching of V gene, CDR3 amino acid sequence and J gene to a known reactive TCR set. The reference SARS-CoV-2 TCR set came from MIRA and was filtered for enrichment in COVID-19-positive ImmuneCODE repertoires, removing public or cross-reactive TCRs. Drawing on the MIRA antigens, annotated TCRs were analysed further at the level of specific ORF or position within ORF. Breadth was defined as annotated unique rearrangements over total unique productive rearrangements; depth was the summed frequency of those rearrangements. Two-sided Wilcoxon rank-sum tests were used to compare TCR breadth between groups. As stored in TCRdb, this immuneACCESS dataset retains in-frame rearrangements with V and J assigned. A fraction of the clones does not appear; measured against another copy, unresolved V genes explain less than half of the discrepancy, and the remainder lacks a known reason. Clonal size and the V and J genes are those of that table, whereas D and trimming came from the DNA. The sample table shows around 140,000 clones, and roughly 85% are seen once. The ten largest clonotypes hold around 5% of the sample.

This sample is drawn from a study of Ad26.COV2.S vaccination and SARS-CoV-2 variants (TCRdb year 2021). At the level of the whole study: TCRbeta repertoire sequencing served as the tool for gauging how specific and how broad the SARS-CoV-2-reactive T cell receptors were following Ad26.COV2.S vaccination. The TCR-sequenced set comprised approximately 32 samples: approximately 19 Ad26.COV2.S vaccine recipients, 5 placebo recipients and 8 SARS-CoV-2 convalescent individuals.

The time point tag for this specimen amounts to: individuals recovered from natural SARS-CoV-2 infection. Study-wide findings and limitations: Vaccine and placebo recipients had comparable non-spike TCR breadth, which fits with the vaccine containing only spike. After vaccination, spike-specific CD8+ and CD4+ T cell responses were reported to show substantial breadth. Spike-specific TCR breadth was higher in Ad26.COV2.S recipients than in placebo recipients (P = 0.0014). The authors noted that the TCR breadth and depth analyses may have underestimated total T cell responses.

Material: peripheral blood, obtained after recovery from COVID-19. The sequence came from a human donor who had recovered from COVID-19.

The CDR3 region has the sequence CSVESRLGTEQYF. The sequenced DNA: TGCAGCGTTGAATCTAGGTTGGGAACCGAGCAGTACTTC. The V and J genes are TRBV29-1 and TRBJ2-7; the D gene is not confidently resolved. Trimming removed 2 bases from V and 6 bases from J, leaving 14 bases between the germline ends. From the germline V gene, CDR1 is SQVTM and CDR2 is ANQGSEA. From the cysteine up to the phenylalanine, the CDR3 has a length of 13 residues. Here the CDR3 DNA is all that survives: 39 bases in frame from base 1.